This entry lists 2 T cell receptor beta chains sequenced from one sample in a study of neoadjuvant anti-PD-1 for oral cavity cancer. Time point indicated: after neoadjuvant nivolumab, at surgical resection. Method: immunoSEQ multiplex PCR; TCRdb's copy keeps in-frame clones and lacks some. The sample carries 7,500 to 8,000 clones, less than 75% recorded once. The sequencing used PBMCs, collected after nivolumab (anti-PD-1) treatment. All receptors come from a person aged 35 to 85 with oral cavity squamous cell carcinoma.

The genes are TRBV2 and TRBJ2-7; tentatively, D is TRBD1 (5 bases). The germline gives CDR1 SNHLY, CDR2 FYNNEI. This CDR3 region has 14 residues. V was cut by 5 bases and J by 2 bases, with 13 bases left in between. The CDR3 bases are TGTGCCAGCAGTTTAAGCAGGGAAGCCTACGAGCAGTACTTC. It yields the protein CASSLSREAYEQYF.

The rearrangement links TRBV4-3 to TRBJ2-4, with a possible D match to TRBD2 (5 bases). CDR1 is LGHNA, CDR2 YSLEER, per germline. V dropped 4 bases and J dropped 6 bases, with 13 bases sitting between them. The CDR3 is 14 amino acids. The CDR3 loop is CASSPERAGNIQYF. CDR3 nucleotide sequence: TGCGCCAGCAGCCCAGAGAGGGCGGGAAACATTCAGTACTTC.